A single sample is the source of the 6 T cell receptor beta chains below, sequenced in a study of PD-L1 blockade in urothelial cancer. Clones were read by immunoSEQ multiplex PCR, and TCRdb kept only the in-frame ones, dropping some. The sample shows some 28,000 clones, around 86% of them seen only once. The sequences come from PBMCs, collected around atezolizumab (anti-PD-L1) treatment. The receptors were gathered from a man aged 45-65 years with urothelial cancer.

This sequence joins TRBV5-8 and TRBJ1-4; 9 nucleotides match TRBD1. Germline V lookup: CDR1 SGHTS, CDR2 YDEGEE. The CDR3 loop spans 17 amino acids. Trimming removed 4 bases from V and 0 bases from J; junction bases left unmatched: 7. The CDR3 region is CASSPGTGIATNEKLFF. CDR3 DNA sequence: TGTGCCAGCAGCCCCGGGACAGGGATTGCAACTAATGAAAAACTGTTTTTT.

The V call is TRBV4-1, the J call TRBJ2-3, with 7 bases that match TRBD2. J gave up 0 bases and V 0 bases, and 15 bases lay outside the gene matches. This CDR3 has 20 residues. Germline CDR1 MGHRA, CDR2 YSYEKL. CDR3 DNA: TGCGCCAGCAGCCAAGAGTACGGCGAAAGCGGGGCGTCTAGCACAGATACGCAGTATTTT. Its translation: CASSQEYGESGASSTDTQYF.

The chain has TRBV2 and TRBJ2-4; tentatively, D is TRBD1 (5 bases). The CDR3 totals 15 residues. Germline loops: CDR1 SNHLY, CDR2 FYNNEI. Trimming took off 4 bases at V and 0 bases at J, with 10 bases between the two ends. This CDR3 is CASSGTIVAKNIQYF. CDR3 nucleotides: TGTGCCAGCAGTGGGACAATTGTAGCCAAAAACATTCAGTACTTC. The full variable domain, in which reference TRBV2 and TRBJ2-4 provide the parts outside the CDR3, is EPEVTQTPSHQVTQMGQEVILRCVPISNHLYFYWYRQILGQKVEFLVSFYNNEISEKSEIFDDQFSVERPDGSNFTLKIRSTKLEDSAMYFCASSGTIVAKNIQYFGAGTRLSVL.

V is TRBV2 and J is TRBJ2-5; a weak D match, TRBD2 (5 bases). The V end was cut by 7 bases, the J end by 5 bases, with 20 bases between. The CDR3 runs to 15 residues. Per germline, CDR1 SNHLY and CDR2 FYNNEI. CDR3 residues: CASTWVGGSAETQYF. The CDR3 nucleotides are TGTGCCAGCACCTGGGTTGGCGGGTCCGCGGAGACCCAGTACTTC.

The chain carries TRBV9 and TRBJ1-1; the D is unclear. The V and J ends lost 0 bases and 5 bases respectively, with 11 bases between them. The CDR3 is 14 amino acids. CDR1 and CDR2 from the germline V gene are SGDLS and YYNGEE. CDR3 residues: CASSVVPGRTEAFF. CDR3 in DNA: TGTGCCAGCAGCGTAGTTCCGGGTAGGACTGAAGCTTTCTTT.

In nucleotides, the CDR3 is TGTGCCAGCAGCCTGACAGGGGTGAATTCACCCCTCCACTTT. This sequence encodes CASSLTGVNSPLHF. V and J are TRBV27 and TRBJ1-6; 8 bases are a match to TRBD1. J gave up 7 bases and V 6 bases, and 5 bases lay outside the gene matches. Germline-derived CDR1 and CDR2 are MNHEY and SMNVEV (reference sequence). The CDR3 sequence is 14 residues long.